Listed below are T cell receptor beta chains from one sample, sequenced in a study of CD8 T cells in Susac syndrome. MiXCR, applied by TCRdb to the immunoSEQ multiplex PCR reads, yields one record per CDR3 protein. The table has roughly 400,000 distinct CDR3 sequences, approximately 89% seen once. The sample comprised CD8+ T cells from PBMCs. These receptor sequences come from a human donor with multiple sclerosis. Both conserved end residues are part of each CDR3. The order of the fields is V gene, J gene, CDR3 protein.

TRBV5-4,TRBJ2-7,CASSLERAYEQYF
TRBV29-1,TRBJ1-1,CSVEDGSEAFF
TRBV11-1,TRBJ1-1,CASSLKGGFNTEAFF
TRBV7-3,TRBJ2-1,CASSFQGAQEQFF
TRBV10-3,TRBJ2-1,CAISESTEGSGNEQFF
TRBV27,TRBJ1-1,CASSVTGVNTEAFF
TRBV27,TRBJ2-7,CASRPTGIHEQYF
TRBV28,TRBJ2-7,CASSVQGTHYEQYF
TRBV5-1,TRBJ2-7,CASSGGTINYEQYF
TRBV3-1,TRBJ2-7,CASRRDWSDYEQYF
TRBV10-3,TRBJ2-1,CAIGGSDEQFF
TRBV5-1,TRBJ2-7,CASSSGTGEGEQYF
TRBV4-1,TRBJ2-2,CASHAGVGELFF
TRBV12-3/TRBV12-4,TRBJ1-4,CASSLVPGDQNEKLFF
TRBV24-1,TRBJ1-2,CATSDPNEPENGYTF
TRBV7-9,TRBJ1-2,CASRPGTGLGSFGYTF
TRBV2,TRBJ1-2,CATGGLDGYTF
TRBV27,TRBJ1-5,CASSLGAYSNQPQHF
TRBV12-3/TRBV12-4,TRBJ1-1,CASSPDGSNTEAFF
TRBV12-3/TRBV12-4,TRBJ2-1,CASSPTSGGHSYNEQFF
TRBV6-5,TRBJ2-7,CASSYSSVGDEQYF
TRBV20-1,TRBJ2-7,CSARVQGSYEQYF
TRBV27,TRBJ1-1,CASSPTQGRLSTEAFF
TRBV6-1,TRBJ1-2,CASSETDGNYGYTF
TRBV20-1,TRBJ2-1,CSARGLAGPGEQFF
TRBV7-6,TRBJ1-1,CASSLGVPGLNTEAFF
TRBV6-5,TRBJ2-3,CASGGSSTDTQYF
TRBV18,TRBJ2-3,CASSATGAADTQYF
TRBV12-3/TRBV12-4,TRBJ2-5,CASSYPTDTQETQYF
TRBV19,TRBJ1-2,CASSPGTLYGYTF
TRBV4-1,TRBJ2-7,CASSPGPYEQYF
TRBV12-3/TRBV12-4,TRBJ2-1,CANPSGSDAYNEQFF
TRBV5-4,TRBJ2-3,CASSLKSSPPQRGDTQYF
TRBV5-1,TRBJ1-1,CASSLGPAWAFF
TRBV29-1,TRBJ2-7,CSAPSVGQYF
TRBV27,TRBJ1-1,CASSLTGANTEAFF
TRBV4-1,TRBJ2-5,CASSYHQTGKETQYF
TRBV18,TRBJ2-7,CASSPSGDLSYEQYF
TRBV6-1,TRBJ2-1,CASSELGGTSNEQFF
TRBV12-3/TRBV12-4,TRBJ2-1,CASSPSVVADDEQFF
TRBV5-1,TRBJ2-1,CASSVPAGRGGYNEQFF
TRBV11-3,TRBJ2-7,CASSFNPSEQYF
TRBV6-2/TRBV6-3,TRBJ1-1,CASSYDDLNTEAFF
TRBV14,TRBJ1-1,CASTTGLRTEAFF
TRBV27,TRBJ2-1,CASSYDLGNEQFF
TRBV7-9,TRBJ2-7,CASSPREVAYEQYF
TRBV12-3/TRBV12-4,TRBJ2-3,CASSWGTDTQYF
TRBV10-2,TRBJ2-7,CASSGGQRQYF
TRBV12-3/TRBV12-4,TRBJ1-5,CASSLEGHDNQPQHF
TRBV7-9,TRBJ2-5,CASSLGTGGKLYEETQYF
TRBV7-9,TRBJ2-7,CASSLDTTEQYF